A single sample is the source of the 8 T cell receptor beta chains below, sequenced in a study of T cells expressing NK-cell markers. TCRdb re-called the 5' RACE reads; every CDR3 protein appears as one record, without DNA. This sample contains about 450,000 distinct CDR3 sequences. The source material was blood T cells: a sorted CD56 or NKG2C T cell subset, CD4+ or CD8+ T cells, or bulk PBMC T cells (not recorded which). These receptors were collected from a woman aged 18-70 years in good health.

The rearrangement links TRBV27 to TRBJ2-6; TCRdb gives TRBD1 as the D gene, but with no DNA this cannot be confirmed. The germline CDR1 and CDR2 sequences are MNHEY and SMNVEV (reference sequence). The CDR3 is 16 residues long. This chain's CDR3 is CASSADSHSGANVLTF.

The J gene is TRBJ1-6, the V gene TRBV19; TCRdb's D gene call, TRBD1, goes unchecked for lack of DNA. In germline, CDR1 is LNHDA, CDR2 SQIVND (reference sequence). The CDR3 is 16 amino acids. The CDR3 sequence is CASSSQRGAMDSPLHF.

The rearrangement links TRBV28 to TRBJ1-5; TCRdb returns TRBD1, unconfirmable since there is no DNA. Germline values: CDR1 MDHEN, CDR2 SYDVKM. This CDR3 spans 16 amino acids. This CDR3 is CASSSLTGSGNQPQHF.

The chain employs TRBV7-8 and TRBJ2-5; checking the TCRdb D call of TRBD1 is not possible without DNA. The CDR3 covers 16 residues. The V gene's germline CDR1 is SGHVS and CDR2 FQNEAQ. This chain's CDR3 is CASSLAERGLQETQYF. The variable domain in full, with the rest retrieved from reference TRBV7-8 and TRBJ2-5, is GAGVSQSPRYKVAKRGQDVALRCDPISGHVSLFWYQQALGQGPEFLTYFQNEAQLDKSGLPSDRFFAERPEGSVSTLKIQRTQQEDSAVYLCASSLAERGLQETQYFGPGTRLLVL.

The chain employs TRBV18 and TRBJ2-5; TCRdb's D call of TRBD1 is untestable without DNA. This CDR3 has 13 residues. Germline CDR1 reads KGHSH; CDR2 reads LQKENI. CDR3 loop: CASSTSGIETQYF.

This chain joins TRBV9 and TRBJ2-7; TCRdb returns TRBD1, unconfirmable since there is no DNA. Germline V gene lookup returns CDR1 SGDLS and CDR2 YYNGEE. This CDR3 is 15 amino acids long. CDR3 residues: CASSPRGDVTYEQYF. Together with reference TRBV9 and TRBJ2-7, the CDR3 gives the full variable domain: DSGVTQTPKHLITATGQRVTLRCSPRSGDLSVYWYQQSLDQGLQFLIQYYNGEERAKGNILERFSAQQFPDLHSELNLSSLELGDSALYFCASSPRGDVTYEQYFGPGTRLTVT.

This chain joins TRBV7-3 and TRBJ2-7; there is no DNA to check the TCRdb D call of TRBD1. The CDR3 length is 15 residues. Germline V gene sequence: CDR1 SGHTA, CDR2 FQGTGA. The chain's CDR3 is CASSPSHRGRYEQYF.

This chain uses TRBV12-3 or TRBV12-4 with TRBJ2-1; TCRdb reports TRBD2, a call that lacks DNA to check it against. The CDR3 extends over 16 amino acids. The CDR3 loop reads CASSLAGTSVNNEQFF.